This T cell receptor beta chain was sequenced during a study of T cells in Graves' hyperthyroidism and ophthalmopathy. This clonotype was counted at least ten times. Authors of the study amplified TCR beta CDR3 regions from RNA transcripts. An initial round of RT-PCR targeting the TCR CDR3 relied on the HTBI primer set. TCRdb redid the calling of the multiplex PCR reads with MiXCR, one entry per CDR3 protein. The data show fewer than 350,000 distinct CDR3 sequences, with roughly 19% seen just once and approximately 35% held by the top ten. V was pared by 2 bases and J by 4 bases, with 17 bases between. The CDR3 is 16 amino acids. The germline CDR1 and CDR2 sequences are SGDLS and YYNGEE.

The J gene is TRBJ2-3, the V gene TRBV9; weak D call: TRBD1 (6 bases). The receptor was isolated from a man aged 50 to 59 with Graves' ophthalmopathy. The sample taken for sequencing was blood. CDR3 coding DNA: TGTGCCAGCAGCGTCAAGGGGGAGACGAGCGCAGATACGCAGTATTTT. Translated: CASSVKGETSADTQYF.